This T cell receptor (beta chain) derives from a study of OX40 agonist ivuxolimab in advanced cancers. Turning to the study itself: Among those enrolled, mean age was roughly 62 years (range about 23 to 90) and approximately 83% were male. Study results and limitations: People who partly responded at 0.1-3.0 mg/kg had some of the least clonal expansion seen. Specificity for antigen went undetermined in the expanded peripheral T cells.

Concerning this clone: Antigen unknown.

Autoimmune disease history or systemic immunosuppression disqualified patients. Profiled with immunoSEQ multiplex PCR; TCRdb holds only in-frame clones, not every one. Of some 84,000 clones listed, about 90% are singletons. V was clipped by 9 bases and J by 8 bases; unmatched bases: 3. This CDR3 comprises 10 residues. The germline CDR1 and CDR2 sequences are SNHLY and FYNNEI. The sequencing used CD4+ or CD8+ T cells sorted from blood, collected in a trial of the OX40 agonist ivuxolimab. The gene calls are TRBV2 and TRBJ1-1; 7 positions match TRBD1. This receptor was taken from an adult with an advanced solid tumor such as melanoma, head and neck, liver or kidney cancer. CDR3 residues: CARQGREAFF. Here the CDR3 DNA reads TGTGCCAGACAGGGGCGGGAAGCTTTCTTT.